The entry below describes one TCR beta chain. Its antigen is not yet known. One base away there is no much larger clone; base qualities are not given. TCRbeta CDR3 regions were amplified from genomic DNA using the immunoSEQ Assay, a bias-controlled multiplex PCR. In the authors' own workflow: The number of nucleated cells in each sample was estimated from the amplification of reference gene primers within the assay. Sequence reads were collapsed and filtered to measure the absolute abundance of every unique TCRbeta CDR3 rearrangement. Productive Simpson clonality was computed per sample as the square root of Simpson's diversity index over productive rearrangements. The source is immuneACCESS, and TCRdb retained only in-frame sequences with V and J called. Part of the clones is not carried over; for the studies checked, unresolved V genes explain less than half of this, and the remainder is unexplained. V and J calls and clone size follow that table, whereas D and trimming were derived from the DNA. Here the sample has more than 80,000 clones; 65% to 85% occur a single time. 31% of the sample belongs to the ten largest clones.

This specimen comes from a study of blood T cell repertoires in COVID-19 (dated by TCRdb to 2018 to 2020). Background for the entire study: Samples covering the acute and convalescent phases of COVID-19 were provided by collaborators in the United States, Italy and Spain. The prospective study material was composed of cDNA or gDNA derived from T cells, B-cell-depleted T cells, or PBMCs. The sample metadata nearly always contained a de-identified subject ID, COVID-19 status, age in years and sex. Deeply sampled blood TCRbeta repertoires from subjects exposed to, actively infected with, or recovered from COVID-19 were included in the dataset. Where HLA class I and class II types were available, the types were taken from metadata supplied by the sample provider, not from assay-based typing. The repertoires were released in a freely available public database intended as a resource for research on the immune response to SARS-CoV-2. Samples came from the ongoing ImmuneRACE study (first 160 participants) plus 1,254 subjects from 6 global collaborators.

From the germline V gene (reference sequence), CDR1 is LNHDA and CDR2 is SQIVND. The CDR3, cysteine through phenylalanine, is 15 amino acids long. CDR3 DNA only is kept here, 45 bases in frame from base 1. Trimming takes 5 bases from V and 6 bases from J, and the germline ends sit 19 bases apart. Collaborating institutions collected whole blood in K2EDTA tubes following their own protocols. For TCRbeta analysis, collaborator samples were shipped as frozen whole blood, as isolated PBMCs, or as DNA extracted from either sample type. Points the paper makes about the study in general: The amount of clinical and demographic metadata varied by source and participant and was provided uncurated.

Sequenced material: peripheral blood. The clonotype comes from a woman aged 80 or over with active or convalescent COVID-19. This receptor chain uses TRBV19 and TRBJ1-1, with the D gene uncertain. The nucleotide sequence reads TGTGCCAGTAGTCCCGGAGGGCGGCCCTCGGCTGAAGCTTTCTTT. It translates as CASSPGGRPSAEAFF.